These 8 T cell receptor beta chains came from one sample sequenced in a study of T-cell reconstitution after alpha-beta-depleted transplantation in children (dated by TCRdb to 2016 to 2017). The library was prepared using PCR. Data came from an Illumina HiSeq 2500. To normalize quantification of the TCRbeta repertoire, the TCR libraries were built with molecular barcoding that relied on unique molecular identifiers. In-frame beta chains were kept once TCRdb had trimmed the public reads at Q25 with fastp and called clones with MiXCR. Rows with a matching CDR3 protein are joined into one entry that keeps the most common DNA and genes. A total of about 980,000 distinct CDR3 sequences appear in this sample, roughly 29% of them only once. The ten largest clones add up to roughly 30% of the sample. Interpreted using the paper, the treatment or condition label stands for: allogeneic hematopoietic cell transplantation with graft depleted of TCRalphabeta T cells and CD19 B cells.

Sequencing used PBMCs, mostly from graft donor cells, obtained 360 days after TCRalphabeta/CD19-depleted stem cell transplant. The origin of the receptors is a boy in the first two years of life who had a stem cell transplant for SCID, so the T cells may come from the graft donor.

Only a few counts were recorded for this clonotype. DNA of the CDR3: TGTGCCAGCAGTTTAGCGCTGGGGCAGGGCGACACTGAAGCTTTCTTT. As protein: CASSLALGQGDTEAFF. The V call is TRBV12-3 or TRBV12-4, the J call TRBJ1-1, with D perhaps matching TRBD1 (5 bases). The CDR3 covers 16 residues. V was trimmed by 0 bases and J by 3 bases, leaving 14 bases between them.

In its sample, this clonotype was seen many times. The gene calls are TRBV2 and TRBJ1-6, with D possibly being TRBD1 (5 bases). The CDR3 has 16 residues. V shed 9 bases and J shed 0 bases, with 15 bases lying between them. Germline CDR1 and CDR2: SNHLY and FYNNEI. The CDR3 protein is CASEGFPSSYNSPLHF. For the CDR3, the DNA is TGTGCCAGTGAGGGGTTTCCTAGCTCCTATAATTCACCCCTCCACTTT.

The rearrangement uses TRBV20-1 and TRBJ1-2; D is perhaps TRBD1 (5 bases). The CDR3 has 13 amino acids. Germline lookup yields CDR1 DFQATT and CDR2 SNEGSKA (reference sequence). Trimming removed 4 bases from V and 5 bases from J, with 14 bases in between. CDR3 region: CSAIGTPNYGYTF. In DNA, the CDR3 is TGCAGTGCTATCGGGACTCCGAATTATGGCTACACCTTC.

This clonotype was counted a few times. The gene calls are TRBV28 and TRBJ1-6; a weak D match, TRBD1 (5 bases). This CDR3 contains 16 residues. CDR1 is MDHEN and CDR2 is SYDVKM in the germline V gene. Trimming removed 1 base at V and 7 bases at J, with 14 bases between. CDR3 sequence reads: CASSLSAGRRNSPLHF. In DNA, the CDR3 is TGTGCCAGCAGTTTATCCGCGGGACGGAGAAATTCACCCCTCCACTTT.

V usage is TRBV6-1 and J usage is TRBJ1-5; TRBD1 matches at 8 bases. Unmatched junction bases numbered 4, after V lost 3 bases and J lost 0 bases. The CDR3 covers 16 residues. Germline loops: CDR1 MNHNS, CDR2 SASEGT. The chain's CDR3 is CASSESGGYSNQPQHF. The CDR3 bases are TGTGCCAGCAGTGAGTCAGGGGGCTATAGCAATCAGCCCCAGCATTTT.

This clonotype was counted many times. The genes are TRBV10-3 and TRBJ2-1; a weak D match, TRBD1 (5 bases). V dropped 4 bases and J dropped 0 bases, with 22 bases sitting between them. CDR1 and CDR2 (germline): ENHRY, SYGVKD. The CDR3 is 19 amino acids. CDR3 protein: CAISVRGQGRGSSYNEQFF. The CDR3 DNA sequence: TGTGCCATCAGTGTAAGAGGCCAGGGAAGAGGAAGCTCCTACAATGAGCAGTTCTTC.

This clonotype was seen more than once but under ten times. V and J are TRBV4-1 and TRBJ2-3; D gene unclear. There are 14 residues in the CDR3. Trimming removed 1 base from V and 4 bases from J, with 9 bases in between. The germline V gene encodes CDR1 MGHRA and CDR2 YSYEKL. Here the CDR3 DNA reads TGCGCCAGCAGCCAAGTACAGAGAGCAGATACGCAGTATTTT. Its translation: CASSQVQRADTQYF.

V is TRBV4-2 and J is TRBJ2-7; no firm D call. CDR3 size: 13 residues. CDR1 is LGHNA and CDR2 is YNFKEQ in the germline V gene. With 1 base removed from V and 4 bases from J, the gap between germline ends came to 8 bases. Here the CDR3 reads CASSQGLRYEQYF. The CDR3 coding sequence is TGTGCCAGCAGCCAAGGACTCCGTTACGAGCAGTACTTC.